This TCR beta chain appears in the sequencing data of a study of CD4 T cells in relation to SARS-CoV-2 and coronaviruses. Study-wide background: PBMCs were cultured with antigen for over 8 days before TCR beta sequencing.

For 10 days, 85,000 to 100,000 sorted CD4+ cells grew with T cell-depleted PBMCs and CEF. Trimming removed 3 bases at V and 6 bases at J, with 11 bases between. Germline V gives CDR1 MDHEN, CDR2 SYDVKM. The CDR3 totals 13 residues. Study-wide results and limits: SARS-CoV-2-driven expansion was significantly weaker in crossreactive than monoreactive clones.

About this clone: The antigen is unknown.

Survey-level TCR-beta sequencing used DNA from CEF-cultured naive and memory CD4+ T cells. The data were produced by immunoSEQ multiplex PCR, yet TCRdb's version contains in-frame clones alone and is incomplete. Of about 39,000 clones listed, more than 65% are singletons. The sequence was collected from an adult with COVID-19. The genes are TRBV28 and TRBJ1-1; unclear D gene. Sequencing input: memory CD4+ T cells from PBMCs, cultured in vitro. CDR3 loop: CASSLEGSPEAFF. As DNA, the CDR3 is TGTGCCAGCAGTTTGGAAGGGAGCCCTGAAGCTTTCTTT.